This T cell receptor beta chain was sequenced in a study of OX40 agonist ivuxolimab in advanced cancers. Findings and limits, study-wide: The average count of expanded clones was higher among CD8+ T cells than among CD4+.

Concerning this clone itself: The antigen is unknown.

The data were produced by immunoSEQ multiplex PCR, yet TCRdb's version contains in-frame clones alone and is incomplete. There are tens of thousands of clones in the sample; around 90% occur only once, and approximately 0.43% lies in the top ten. This sequence originates from an adult with an advanced solid tumor such as melanoma, head and neck, liver or kidney cancer. The sample consisted of CD4+ or CD8+ T cells sorted from blood, taken in a trial of the OX40 agonist ivuxolimab.

CDR3 in DNA: TGTGCCAGCAGCAAAAGGGGGCTTACCTACGAGCAGTACTTC. Protein sequence: CASSKRGLTYEQYF. The chain has TRBV11-1 and TRBJ2-7; 7 bases are shared with TRBD1. Germline V lookup: CDR1 SGHAT, CDR2 FQDESV (reference sequence). Trimming took 5 bases from V and 2 from J; bases not matched to a gene: 6. This CDR3 has 14 amino acids.